This passage covers 9 T cell receptor beta chains from one sample sequenced in a study of shared clonotypes between healthy human individuals (dated by TCRdb to the early 2020s). Library generation was performed with the immunoSEQ multiplex PCR assay. Drawn from immuneACCESS, this table holds only the in-frame rearrangements with V and J called that TCRdb kept. Clones are partly lost; checked studies trace under half to an unresolved V gene and leave the rest unexplained. The sample table records about 680,000 clones; approximately 74% of these occur just once. Of the sample, 1.5% to 2% is held by the ten largest clones. Specimen: memory CD4+ T cells sorted from blood. According to the study, the label for this sample's cell subset or site signals: CD45RA-negative fraction. The receptor source for this set is a woman in her twenties or thirties in good health.

This chain uses TRBV5-4 with TRBJ2-1, with D tentatively TRBD2 (6 bases). V was cut by 3 bases and J by 5 bases, with 12 bases left in between. The germline CDR1 and CDR2 sequences are SGHNT and YYREEE (reference sequence). The CDR3 contains 14 residues. CDR3 region: CASSSGLANNEQFF. The CDR3, as DNA: TGTGCCAGCAGCTCGGGACTGGCTAACAATGAGCAGTTCTTC.

V and J are TRBV19 and TRBJ1-3; possible D gene TRBD1, 5 bases. Per germline, CDR1 LNHDA and CDR2 SQIVND (reference sequence). V dropped 8 bases and J dropped 4 bases, with 9 bases sitting between them. The CDR3 is made up of 12 amino acids. The CDR3 bases are TGTGCCAGTGTGACAGACGGAAACACCATATATTTT. It yields the protein CASVTDGNTIYF.

The chain uses TRBV10-3 and TRBJ1-5; TRBD1 agrees at 7 bases. With 10 bases clipped from V and 7 bases from J, the junction kept 10 bases outside the gene matches. The CDR3 is 13 amino acids. Germline loops: CDR1 ENHRY, CDR2 SYGVKD. CDR3 nucleotide sequence: TGTGCCAGTCATACAGGGGACGAACAGCCCCAGCATTTT. Encoded protein: CASHTGDEQPQHF.

The chain is built from TRBV4-1 and TRBJ2-2, with D perhaps matching TRBD2 (6 bases). The germline V and J ends were trimmed by 3 bases and 2 bases, with 16 bases remaining between them. Germline CDR1 reads MGHRA; CDR2 reads YSYEKL. The CDR3 has 17 residues. In DNA form, the CDR3 reads TGCGCCAGCAGCCACCGTCGTATGCGGGAAAACACCGGGGAGCTGTTTTTT. Translation gives CASSHRRMRENTGELFF.

The V gene is TRBV19, the J gene TRBJ2-3, with 7 bases that match TRBD2. The V gene end was trimmed by 8 bases and the J gene end by 14 bases; junction bases not matched to a gene: 16. There are 13 residues in the CDR3. CDR1 is LNHDA, CDR2 SQIVND, per germline (reference sequence). CDR3 DNA sequence: TGTGCCAGTTCTCATCTTGGCGGGAGCGAGATGTATTTT. Translating it yields CASSHLGGSEMYF.

The chain carries TRBV5-1 and TRBJ1-4; tentatively, D is TRBD1 (5 bases). Trimming shortened V by 0 bases and J by 5 bases, and 11 bases separated the two germline ends. The CDR3 is made up of 15 amino acids. Germline CDR1 SGHRS, CDR2 YFSETQ. The CDR3 DNA reads as TGCGCCAGCAGCTTGGGGGCAGGGCTGAATGAAAAACTGTTTTTT. Translation gives CASSLGAGLNEKLFF.

CDR3 DNA sequence: TGTGCCAGCCTTAGCGCGGGGGCCTCTTCCTACGAGCAGTACTTC. It codes for CASLSAGASSYEQYF. The genes are TRBV28 and TRBJ2-7; a weak D match, TRBD2 (7 bases). This CDR3 is built from 15 residues. With 8 bases removed from V and 1 base from J, the gap between germline ends came to 18 bases. Germline values: CDR1 MDHEN, CDR2 SYDVKM.

This clone came up once. This chain links TRBV6-5 with TRBJ2-3; TRBD2 is a possible D gene (6 bases). Per the germline V gene, CDR1 is MNHEY and CDR2 is SVGAGI. There are 15 residues in the CDR3. Trimming took off 5 bases at V and 0 bases at J, with 12 bases between the two ends. This CDR3 reads CASSKGLSSTDTQYF. The CDR3 DNA reads TGTGCCAGCAGTAAGGGACTGTCTAGCACAGATACGCAGTATTTT.

This clone occurred a few times. The chain is built from TRBV7-9 and TRBJ1-1; D unclear. V lost 3 bases and J lost 5, with 10 bases in between. The germline CDR1 and CDR2 sequences are SEHNR and FQNEAQ (reference sequence). CDR3 length equals 13 residues. The CDR3 nucleotides are TGTGCCAGCAGCTTCCACGGCTCGACTGAAGCTTTCTTT. It specifies CASSFHGSTEAFF.